Below are 20 T cell receptor beta chains sequenced from a single sample in a study of cytomegalovirus exposure and HLA in healthy donors. The PCR made use of 60 Vbeta and 13 Jbeta primers. Method: immunoSEQ multiplex PCR; TCRdb's copy keeps in-frame clones and lacks some. The sample holds 80,000 or so clones, around 60% seen once. The sample taken for sequencing was PBMCs. The source is a man between 25 and 39 years old in good health and CMV-seropositive.

The J gene is TRBJ2-7, the V gene TRBV29-1; TRBD2 matches at 11 bases. The J segment lost 3 bases and the V segment lost 4 bases, leaving 2 bases of the junction unmatched. Germline CDR1 and CDR2: SQVTM and ANQGSEA. The CDR3 sequence is 13 residues long. The CDR3 region has the DNA TGCAGCGTTGCGACTAGCGGGGACTACGAGCAGTACTTC. As protein: CSVATSGDYEQYF.

This chain connects TRBV5-4 to TRBJ2-5, with TRBD1 matching over 9 bases. The germline gives CDR1 SGHNT, CDR2 YYREEE (reference sequence). Trimming cost V 5 bases and J 5 bases; bases outside gene matches: 10. This CDR3 spans 15 amino acids. In nucleotides, the CDR3 is TGTGCCAGCAGACACCCGACAGGGGGGGAGGAGACCCAGTACTTC. Translating gives CASRHPTGGEETQYF.

The chain joins TRBV11-2 to TRBJ2-1; the D gene is possibly TRBD1 (5 bases). Germline CDR1 reads SGHAT; CDR2 reads FQNNGV. The CDR3 loop spans 13 amino acids. V gave up 4 bases and J gave up 9 bases, with 13 bases separating them. Written as DNA, the CDR3 is TGTGCCAGCAGCTCCCAAATTAGGGGTGAGCAGTTCTTC. It is translated as CASSSQIRGEQFF. Supplemented by reference TRBV11-2 and TRBJ2-1, the full variable domain reads EAGVAQSPRYKIIEKRQSVAFWCNPISGHATLYWYQQILGQGPKLLIQFQNNGVVDDSQLPKDRFSAERLKGVDSTLKIQPAKLEDSAVYLCASSSQIRGEQFFGPGTRLTVL.

This rearrangement joins TRBV6-5 to TRBJ2-7; 9 nucleotides align to TRBD1. The CDR3 extends over 14 amino acids. The germline V gene encodes CDR1 MNHEY and CDR2 SVGAGI. Unmatched junction bases numbered 2, after V lost 5 bases and J lost 0 bases. The CDR3: CASSQDRGSYEQYF. The DNA of the CDR3 is TGTGCCAGCAGTCAGGACAGGGGCTCCTACGAGCAGTACTTC.

The chain carries TRBV2 and TRBJ1-2; D might be TRBD1 (6 bases). V was shortened by 6 bases and J by 8 bases, with 19 bases between the two germline ends. This CDR3 is built from 14 residues. Germline V lookup: CDR1 SNHLY, CDR2 FYNNEI. CDR3 in DNA: TGTGCCAGCAGACTACTAGGGGGTTTCGGGGGCTACACCTTC. Its protein is CASRLLGGFGGYTF.

This chain uses TRBV29-1 with TRBJ1-2, with D unclear. This CDR3 region has 13 residues. The V gene's germline CDR1 is SQVTM and CDR2 ANQGSEA. V lost 0 bases to trimming and J lost 7 bases, with 12 bases between them. CDR3 nucleotide sequence: TGCAGCGTTGAAGACCCTCGGGTGCTTGGCTACACCTTC. Protein product: CSVEDPRVLGYTF.

The chain uses TRBV2 and TRBJ2-7, with 10 bases that match TRBD1. CDR1 is SNHLY and CDR2 is FYNNEI in the germline V gene. Trimming at V came to 6 bases and at J to 3 bases, leaving 8 bases not matched to a gene. CDR3 length: 15 residues. CDR3 bases: TGTGCCAGCAGCGAGGACAGGGGGTTTTTCTACGAGCAGTACTTC. Its protein is CASSEDRGFFYEQYF. Full variable domain (rest looked up from reference TRBV2 and TRBJ2-7): EPEVTQTPSHQVTQMGQEVILRCVPISNHLYFYWYRQILGQKVEFLVSFYNNEISEKSEIFDDQFSVERPDGSNFTLKIRSTKLEDSAMYFCASSEDRGFFYEQYFGPGTRLTVT.

This clone was detected only a few times. This CDR3 is also generated by other DNA sequences in the sample. The chain couples TRBV27 to TRBJ2-2; no clear D gene. Germline V lookup: CDR1 MNHEY, CDR2 SMNVEV (reference sequence). Trimming removed 2 bases from V and 6 bases from J, with 7 bases in between. This CDR3 has 13 residues. The CDR3: CASSLRVAGELFF. Here the CDR3 DNA reads TGTGCCAGCAGTTTACGGGTGGCCGGGGAGCTGTTTTTT.

This clone showed up just a few times. The chain links TRBV4-3 to TRBJ2-1; D possibly corresponds to TRBD2 (6 bases). This CDR3 contains 15 residues. Germline CDR1 reads LGHNA; CDR2 reads YSLEER. The ends were cut back, 0 bases at V and 5 bases at J, with 11 bases in the middle. The CDR3 loop reads CASSQDLALNNEQFF. Written as DNA, the CDR3 is TGCGCCAGCAGCCAAGATCTAGCGCTGAACAATGAGCAGTTCTTC.

This sequence joins TRBV14 and TRBJ2-1; D possibly corresponds to TRBD1 (5 bases). V was shortened by 2 bases and J by 0 bases, with 14 bases between the two germline ends. The CDR3 is made up of 17 amino acids. Per germline, CDR1 SGHDN and CDR2 FVKESK. Here the CDR3 DNA reads TGTGCCAGCAGCCAACAATTGACAGTCAGCTCCTACAATGAGCAGTTCTTC. It codes for CASSQQLTVSSYNEQFF.

The chain carries TRBV7-2 and TRBJ1-1, with unresolved D. V was trimmed by 5 bases and J by 0 bases, leaving 7 bases between them. The CDR3 has 13 residues. CDR1 and CDR2 from the germline V gene are SGHTA and FQGNSA. CDR3 coding DNA: TGTGCCAGCAGCCCTCAGATGAACACTGAAGCTTTCTTT. Amino acid sequence: CASSPQMNTEAFF.

This chain uses TRBV5-4 with TRBJ2-1; D perhaps matches TRBD2 (6 bases). The V end was cut by 0 bases, the J end by 4 bases, with 14 bases between. Germline CDR1 and CDR2: SGHNT and YYREEE (reference sequence). This CDR3 spans 16 amino acids. CDR3 sequence (DNA): TGTGCCAGCAGCTTGGGGGGGGTCGCGGGGTACAATGAGCAGTTCTTC. It is translated as CASSLGGVAGYNEQFF.

This clone was found a few times. The genes are TRBV7-6 and TRBJ2-7, with D unresolved. Per germline, CDR1 SGHVS and CDR2 FNYEAQ. V was clipped by 1 base and J by 0 bases, with 10 bases between them. CDR3 length: 15 residues. The CDR3 spells CASSLGAPSSYEQYF. The CDR3 coding sequence is TGTGCCAGCAGCTTAGGGGCACCAAGCTCCTACGAGCAGTACTTC.

The J gene is TRBJ1-5, the V gene TRBV27, with D hard to call. V was pared by 6 bases and J by 6 bases, with 12 bases between. The germline V gene has CDR1 MNHEY and CDR2 SMNVEV (reference sequence). The CDR3 contains 13 residues. The CDR3 spells CASSLVAGQPQHF. The CDR3 coding sequence is TGTGCCAGCAGCTTAGTGGCAGGTCAGCCCCAGCATTTT.

This clone was observed a few times. The chain links TRBV10-2 to TRBJ1-4; 9 nucleotides match TRBD1. Germline values: CDR1 WSHSY, CDR2 SAAADI. This CDR3 comprises 17 residues. V dropped 2 bases and J dropped 8; count of bases not matched to a gene: 12. CDR3 protein: CASSERGPRTGDEKLFF. CDR3 nucleotide sequence: TGCGCCAGCAGTGAGAGGGGGCCCCGGACAGGGGACGAAAAACTGTTTTTT.

This clone was recorded once. This sequence joins TRBV4-1 and TRBJ1-6; TRBD1 matches 10 bases. With V trimmed by 3 bases and J by 6 bases, 5 bases remained unmatched. CDR3 length equals 16 residues. In germline, CDR1 is MGHRA, CDR2 YSYEKL. The CDR3 protein is CASSQRTGGGNSPLHF. The CDR3 nucleotides read TGCGCCAGCAGCCAGAGGACAGGGGGAGGTAATTCACCCCTCCACTTT.

The V call is TRBV6-1, the J call TRBJ1-5; D gene ambiguous. V gave up 5 bases and J gave up 4 bases, with 6 bases separating them. Germline loops: CDR1 MNHNS, CDR2 SASEGT. CDR3 size: 12 residues. CDR3 in DNA: TGTGCCAGCAGTCCTATTAATCAGCCCCAGCATTTT. Its translation: CASSPINQPQHF.

V gene TRBV5-4 combines with J gene TRBJ2-2, with a tentative D call TRBD2 (7 bases). The ends were cut back, 2 bases at V and 6 bases at J, with 14 bases in the middle. This CDR3 contains 15 residues. Germline loops: CDR1 SGHNT, CDR2 YYREEE (reference sequence). CDR3 residues: CASSLGGRAAGELFF. CDR3 DNA: TGTGCCAGCAGCTTAGGGGGGAGGGCCGCCGGGGAGCTGTTTTTT.

With regard to this clone: Other DNA sequences in the sample encode the same CDR3. The rearrangement links TRBV7-9 to TRBJ2-7; D uncertain. The CDR3 length is 13 residues. Trimming pared 0 bases from V and 2 bases from J, leaving 5 bases between. The germline gives CDR1 SEHNR, CDR2 FQNEAQ (reference sequence). The CDR3 spells CASSLAGTYEQYF. The CDR3 bases are TGTGCCAGCAGCTTAGCGGGCACCTACGAGCAGTACTTC.

This clone was seen just once. The rearrangement uses TRBV2 and TRBJ2-7; possibly TRBD2 for D (6 bases). In germline, CDR1 is SNHLY, CDR2 FYNNEI. This CDR3 has 13 amino acids. V dropped 1 base and J dropped 3 bases, with 7 bases sitting between them. CDR3 DNA: TGTGCCAGCAGTGAAGTCGGGGGCTACGAGCAGTACTTC. Protein sequence: CASSEVGGYEQYF.